The T cell receptor (beta chain) described here comes from a study of cytomegalovirus exposure and HLA in healthy donors. PCR primers comprised 60 Vbeta and 13 Jbeta primers. The table came from immunoSEQ multiplex PCR; TCRdb's copy has only in-frame clones and leaves some out. The repertoire holds fewer than 200,000 clones, with roughly 76% as singletons. Germline CDR1 reads ENHRY; CDR2 reads SYGVKD. The CDR3 is made up of 13 amino acids. Turning to this clone: Compared with germline, one end of the junction differs, possibly owing to a read error. This specimen includes other DNA sequences encoding the same CDR3.

The chain combines TRBV10-3 with TRBJ1-5, with 7 bases identical to TRBD1. The receptor comes from a woman between 45 and 60 years old in good health and CMV-seronegative. The sequencing input was PBMCs. The CDR3 region is CATTGIINQPQHF. The CDR3 region has the DNA TGCGCCACGACAGGGATAATCAATCAGCCCCAGCATTTT.